This T cell receptor beta chain comes out of a study of blood T cell repertoires in COVID-19. Clones were sequenced by immunoSEQ multiplex PCR, and TCRdb holds only the in-frame ones, with some missing. The sample carries approximately 100,000 clones, 70% to 80% recorded once. This clonotype originated in a man aged 70 or older with acute or convalescent COVID-19. Sequenced material: peripheral blood.

CDR3 region: CASRPDRDPSYEQYF. Written as DNA, the CDR3 is TGTGCCAGCAGGCCAGACAGGGATCCTTCCTACGAGCAGTACTTC. The chain uses TRBV6-5 and TRBJ2-7; 7 bases line up with TRBD1. The CDR3 runs to 15 residues. The germline V gene has CDR1 MNHEY and CDR2 SVGAGI. Trimming removed 6 bases from V and 1 base from J; junction bases left unmatched: 9.